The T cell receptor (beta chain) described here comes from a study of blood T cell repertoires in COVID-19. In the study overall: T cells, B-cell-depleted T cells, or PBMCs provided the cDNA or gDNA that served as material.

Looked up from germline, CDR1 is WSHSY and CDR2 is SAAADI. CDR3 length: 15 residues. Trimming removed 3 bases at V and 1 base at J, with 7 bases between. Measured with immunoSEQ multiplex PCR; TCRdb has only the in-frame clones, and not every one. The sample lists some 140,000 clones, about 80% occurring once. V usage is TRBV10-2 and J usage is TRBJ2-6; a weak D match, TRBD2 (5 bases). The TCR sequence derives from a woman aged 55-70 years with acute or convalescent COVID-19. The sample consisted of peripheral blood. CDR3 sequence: CASSDPGSGANVLTF. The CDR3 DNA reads TGCGCCAGCAGTGATCCGGGGTCTGGGGCCAACGTCCTGACTTTC.